By share, the clone carrying this T cell receptor (beta chain) counts as medium-sized. Both 60 Vbeta primers and 13 Jbeta primers went into the PCR. Assay used: immunoSEQ multiplex PCR; TCRdb lists only in-frame clones, some missing. The sample consists of around 150,000 clones, about 73% of them appearing once. The data originate from a study of cytomegalovirus exposure and HLA in healthy donors. Overall study context: HLA-typed donors were the source of 86 million or so unique TCRs held in an early data release.

The CDR3 contains 14 residues. The trim removed 5 bases at V and 6 bases at J, leaving 8 bases unmatched. Germline lookup yields CDR1 MNHEY and CDR2 SMNVEV (reference sequence). The genes are TRBV27 and TRBJ2-7; 9 bases line up with TRBD1. This sequence originates from a middle-aged woman in good health and CMV-seronegative. The sample was PBMCs. The DNA for the CDR3 is TGTGCCAGCAGTCCCCGGGACAGGGTGTTCGAGCAGTACTTC. It yields the protein CASSPRDRVFEQYF.